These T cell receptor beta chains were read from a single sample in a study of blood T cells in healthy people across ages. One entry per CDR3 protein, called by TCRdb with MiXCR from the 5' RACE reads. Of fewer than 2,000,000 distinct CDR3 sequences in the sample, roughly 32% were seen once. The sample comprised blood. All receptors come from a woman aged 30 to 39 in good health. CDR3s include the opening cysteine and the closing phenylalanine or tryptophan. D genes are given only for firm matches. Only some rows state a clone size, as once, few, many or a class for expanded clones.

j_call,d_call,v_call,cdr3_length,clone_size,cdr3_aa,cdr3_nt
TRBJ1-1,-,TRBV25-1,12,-,CASSDGGTEAFF,TGTGCCAGCAGTGATGGGGGAACTGAAGCTTTCTTT
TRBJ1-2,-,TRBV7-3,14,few,CASSSTHPPYGYTF,TGTGCCAGCAGCTCCACTCACCCCCCCTATGGCTACACCTTC
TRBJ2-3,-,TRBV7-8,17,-,CASSSQGDPLSSDTQYF,TGTGCCAGCAGCTCCCAAGGGGACCCCCTATCTTCAGATACGCAGTATTTT
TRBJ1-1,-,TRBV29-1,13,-,CSVDEGRKTEAFF,TGCAGCGTTGATGAGGGAAGAAAGACTGAAGCTTTCTTT
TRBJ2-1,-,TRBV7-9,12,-,CASRRLENEQFF,TGTGCCAGCAGACGACTGGAAAATGAGCAGTTCTTC
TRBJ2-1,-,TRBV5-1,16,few,CASSPLGGASYNEQFF,TGCGCCAGCAGCCCACTTGGAGGAGCCTCCTACAATGAGCAGTTCTTC
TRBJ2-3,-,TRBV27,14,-,CASSLGRDADTQYF,TGTGCCAGCAGTTTAGGTCGAGACGCAGATACGCAGTATTTT
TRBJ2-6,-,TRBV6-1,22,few,CASSETGKGKDITGSGANVLTF,TGTGCCAGCAGTGAAACTGGGAAGGGGAAAGATATCACCGGCTCTGGGGCCAACGTCCTGACTTTC
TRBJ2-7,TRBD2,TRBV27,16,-,CASSLLGLAGTYEQYF,TGTGCCAGCAGTTTATTAGGGTTAGCGGGAACCTACGAGCAGTACTTC
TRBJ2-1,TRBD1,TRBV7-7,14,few,CASSFGQGPNEQFF,TGTGCCAGCAGCTTTGGACAGGGACCCAATGAGCAGTTCTTC
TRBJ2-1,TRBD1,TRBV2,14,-,CASSEETGWYEQFF,TGTGCCAGCAGTGAGGAGACAGGGTGGTACGAGCAGTTCTTC
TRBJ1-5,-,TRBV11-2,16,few,CASSLRPGRGTQPQHF,TGTGCCAGCAGCTTACGTCCAGGGCGAGGAACTCAGCCCCAGCATTTT
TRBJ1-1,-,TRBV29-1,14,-,CSVEAPRTATEAFF,TGCAGCGTTGAAGCCCCGCGGACGGCGACTGAAGCTTTCTTT
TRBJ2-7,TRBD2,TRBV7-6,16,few,CASSLGWGGSGYEQYF,TGTGCCAGCAGCTTAGGGTGGGGGGGTAGCGGCTACGAGCAGTACTTC
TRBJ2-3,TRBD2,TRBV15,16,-,CATSRDASSGRDTQYF,TGTGCCACCAGCAGAGATGCCTCTAGCGGGAGGGATACGCAGTATTTT
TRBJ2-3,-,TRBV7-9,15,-,CASSNGLHYTDTQYF,TGTGCCAGCAGCAACGGACTCCACTACACAGATACGCAGTATTTT
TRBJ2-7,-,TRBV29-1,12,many,CSVVGTHYEQYF,TGCAGCGTGGTCGGGACCCACTACGAGCAGTACTTC
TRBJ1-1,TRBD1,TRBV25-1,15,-,CASSRDRGLNTEAFF,TGTGCCAGCAGCCGGGACAGGGGGCTGAACACTGAAGCTTTCTTT
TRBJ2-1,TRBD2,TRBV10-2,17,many,CASSESMALAGVNEQFF,TGCGCCAGCAGTGAGTCGATGGCACTAGCGGGGGTCAATGAGCAGTTCTTC
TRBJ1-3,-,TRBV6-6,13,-,CASSYIRGNTIYF,TGTGCCAGCAGTTATATCCGCGGTAACACCATATATTTT
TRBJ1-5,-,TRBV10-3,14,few,CAISESGVTQPQHF,TGTGCCATCAGTGAGTCTGGGGTTACCCAGCCCCAGCATTTT
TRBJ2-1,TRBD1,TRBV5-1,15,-,CASSVDRPSYNEQFF,TGCGCCAGCAGCGTGGACAGGCCCTCCTACAATGAGCAGTTCTTC
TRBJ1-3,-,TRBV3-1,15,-,CASSQVMSSGNTIYF,TGTGCCAGCAGCCAAGTGATGAGCTCTGGAAACACCATATATTTT
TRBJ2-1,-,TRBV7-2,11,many,CATRGYNEQFF,TGTGCCACTAGAGGTTACAATGAGCAGTTCTTC
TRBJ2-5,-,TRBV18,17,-,CASSGFLATGGGETQYF,TGTGCCAGCTCTGGGTTCCTAGCGACTGGCGGAGGAGAGACCCAGTACTTC
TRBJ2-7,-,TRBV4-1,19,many,CASSQDLWGTASESYEQYF,TGCGCCAGCAGCCAAGATCTCTGGGGGACCGCGAGTGAATCCTACGAGCAGTACTTC
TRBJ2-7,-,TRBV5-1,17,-,CASSLASTGGNTYEQYF,TGCGCCAGCAGCTTGGCATCGACTGGCGGGAATACCTACGAGCAGTACTTC
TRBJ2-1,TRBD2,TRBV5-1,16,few,CASAKGPGGGYNELFF,TGCGCCAGCGCCAAAGGTCCGGGGGGGGGATACAATGAGCTGTTCTTC
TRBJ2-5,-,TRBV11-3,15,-,CASSESGTVEETQYF,TGTGCCAGCAGCGAGAGCGGGACAGTCGAAGAGACCCAGTACTTC
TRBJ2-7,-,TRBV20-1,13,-,CSARDTVAYEQYF,TGCAGTGCTAGAGATACGGTAGCCTACGAGCAGTACTTC
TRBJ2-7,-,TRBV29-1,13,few,CSVQGGLDYEQYF,TGCAGCGTTCAGGGGGGCTTGGACTACGAGCAGTACTTC